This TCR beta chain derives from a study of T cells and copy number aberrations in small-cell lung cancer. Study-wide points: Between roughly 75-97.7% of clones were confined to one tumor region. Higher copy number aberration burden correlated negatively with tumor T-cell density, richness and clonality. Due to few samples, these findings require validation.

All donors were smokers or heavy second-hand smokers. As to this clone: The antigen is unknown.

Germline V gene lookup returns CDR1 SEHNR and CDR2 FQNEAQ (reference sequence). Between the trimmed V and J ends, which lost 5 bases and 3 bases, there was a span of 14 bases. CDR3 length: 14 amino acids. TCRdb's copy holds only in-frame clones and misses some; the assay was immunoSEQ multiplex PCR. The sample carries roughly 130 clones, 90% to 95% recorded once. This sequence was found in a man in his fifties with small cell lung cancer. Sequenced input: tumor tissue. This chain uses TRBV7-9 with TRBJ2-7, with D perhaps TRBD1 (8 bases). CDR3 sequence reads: CASSGGGQVYEQYF. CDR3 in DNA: TGTGCCAGCAGCGGGGGGGGACAGGTCTACGAGCAGTACTTC.